The sample holds a few counts of the clone carrying this T cell receptor beta chain. The target antigen is unknown. The CDR3 runs 14 residues. Germline CDR1 reads MNHEY; CDR2 reads SMNVEV (reference sequence). Trimming removed 8 bases from V and 0 bases from J; junction bases left unmatched: 4. Some clones are missing from TCRdb's copy, which holds only in-frame ones; the method was immunoSEQ multiplex PCR. The profile shows roughly 99,000 clones, roughly 90% of them singletons. This specimen comes from a study of T cell responses to AZD1222 COVID-19 vaccine. Overall study results and limits: Spike-wide coverage was observed for vaccine-associated CD4 TCRs, with dominant responses at 160-218 and 743-854.

The sample in question was peripheral blood, obtained on day 0 of AZD1222 vaccination. The origin of this receptor is an adult in good health. This rearrangement joins TRBV27 to TRBJ2-7, with 10 bases fitting TRBD1. The CDR3 here is CASGGTGVSYEQYF. In nucleotides, the CDR3 is TGTGCCAGCGGGGGGACAGGGGTCTCCTACGAGCAGTACTTC.